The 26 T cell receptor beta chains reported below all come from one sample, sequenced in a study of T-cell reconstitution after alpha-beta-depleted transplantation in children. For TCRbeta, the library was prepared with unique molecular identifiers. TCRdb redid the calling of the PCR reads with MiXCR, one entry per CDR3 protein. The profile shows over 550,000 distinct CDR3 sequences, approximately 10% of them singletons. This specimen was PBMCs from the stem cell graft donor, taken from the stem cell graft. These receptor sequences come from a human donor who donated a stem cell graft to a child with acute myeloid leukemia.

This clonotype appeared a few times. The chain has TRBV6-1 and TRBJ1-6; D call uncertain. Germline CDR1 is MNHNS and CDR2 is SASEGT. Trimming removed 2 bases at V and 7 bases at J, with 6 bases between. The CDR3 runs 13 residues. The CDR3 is CASSESPNSPLHF. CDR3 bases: TGTGCCAGCAGTGAAAGTCCGAATTCACCCCTCCACTTT.

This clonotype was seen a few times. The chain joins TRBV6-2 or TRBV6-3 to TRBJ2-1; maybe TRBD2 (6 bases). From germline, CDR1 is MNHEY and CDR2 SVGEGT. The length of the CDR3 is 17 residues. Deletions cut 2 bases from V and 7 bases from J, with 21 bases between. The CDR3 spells CASSYRLANKLRNEQFF. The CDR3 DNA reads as TGTGCCAGCAGTTACCGCCTAGCGAACAAATTGAGGAATGAGCAGTTCTTC.

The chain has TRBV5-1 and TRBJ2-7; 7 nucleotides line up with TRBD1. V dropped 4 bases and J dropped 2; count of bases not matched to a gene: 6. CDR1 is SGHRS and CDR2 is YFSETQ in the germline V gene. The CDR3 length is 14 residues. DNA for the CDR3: TGCGCCAGCAGCGTGGACAGGAGGACCTACGAGCAGTACTTC. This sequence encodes CASSVDRRTYEQYF.

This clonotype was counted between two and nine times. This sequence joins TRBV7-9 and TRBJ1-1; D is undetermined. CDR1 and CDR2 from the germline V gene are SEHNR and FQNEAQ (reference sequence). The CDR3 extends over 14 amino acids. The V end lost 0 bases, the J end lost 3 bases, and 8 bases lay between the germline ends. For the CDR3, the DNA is TGTGCCAGCAGCTTAGCGAGAGGGTACACTGAAGCTTTCTTT. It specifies CASSLARGYTEAFF.

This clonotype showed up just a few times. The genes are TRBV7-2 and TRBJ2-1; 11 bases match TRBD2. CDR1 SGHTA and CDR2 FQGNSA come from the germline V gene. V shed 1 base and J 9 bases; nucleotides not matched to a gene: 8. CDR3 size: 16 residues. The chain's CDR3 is CASSLDSGLAGIEQFF. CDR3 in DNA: TGTGCCAGCAGCTTAGACTCCGGACTAGCGGGTATTGAGCAGTTCTTC.

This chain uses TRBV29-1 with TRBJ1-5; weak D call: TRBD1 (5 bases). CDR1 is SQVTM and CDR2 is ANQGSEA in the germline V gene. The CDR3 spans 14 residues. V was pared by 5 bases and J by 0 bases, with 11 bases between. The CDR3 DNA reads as TGCAGCGTTCAGGACAAAAATAGCAATCAGCCCCAGCATTTT. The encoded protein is CSVQDKNSNQPQHF.

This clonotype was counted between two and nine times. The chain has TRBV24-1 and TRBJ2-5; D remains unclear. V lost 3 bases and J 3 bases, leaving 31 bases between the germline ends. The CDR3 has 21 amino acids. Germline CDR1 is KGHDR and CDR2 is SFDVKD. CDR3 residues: CATSDPLDRSVSKVAEETQYF. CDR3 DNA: TGTGCCACCAGTGATCCCCTGGACCGGTCAGTTTCGAAGGTCGCCGAAGAGACCCAGTACTTC.

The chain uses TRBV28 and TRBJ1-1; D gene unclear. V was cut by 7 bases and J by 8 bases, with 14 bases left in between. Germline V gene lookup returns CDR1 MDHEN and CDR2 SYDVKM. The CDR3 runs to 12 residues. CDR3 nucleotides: TGTGCCAGCACCCCGGACCGTGGAGAAGCTTTCTTT. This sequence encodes CASTPDRGEAFF. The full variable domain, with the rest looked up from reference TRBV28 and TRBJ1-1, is DVKVTQSSRYLVKRTGEKVFLECVQDMDHENMFWYRQDPGLGLRLIYFSYDVKMKEKGDIPEGYSVSREKKERFSLILESASTNQTSMYLCASTPDRGEAFFGQGTRLTVV.

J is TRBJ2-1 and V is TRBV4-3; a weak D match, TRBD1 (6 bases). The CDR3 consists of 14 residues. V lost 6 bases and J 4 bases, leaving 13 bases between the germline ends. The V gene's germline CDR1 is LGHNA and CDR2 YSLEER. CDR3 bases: TGCGCCAGCAGAGACAGGATCCCGTACAATGAGCAGTTCTTC. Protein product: CASRDRIPYNEQFF.

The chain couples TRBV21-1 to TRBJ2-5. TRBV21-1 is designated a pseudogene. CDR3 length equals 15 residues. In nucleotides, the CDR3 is TGTGCCAGCAGAAATATTAGGGGGCACGAAGAGACCCAGTACTTC. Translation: CASRNIRGHEETQYF.

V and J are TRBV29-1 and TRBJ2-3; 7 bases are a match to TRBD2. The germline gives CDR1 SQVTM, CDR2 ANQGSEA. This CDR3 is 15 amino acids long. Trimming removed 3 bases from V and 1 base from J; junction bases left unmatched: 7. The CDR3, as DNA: TGCAGCGTTGAGGGAGGGGACTCCCGCACAGATACGCAGTATTTT. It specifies CSVEGGDSRTDTQYF.

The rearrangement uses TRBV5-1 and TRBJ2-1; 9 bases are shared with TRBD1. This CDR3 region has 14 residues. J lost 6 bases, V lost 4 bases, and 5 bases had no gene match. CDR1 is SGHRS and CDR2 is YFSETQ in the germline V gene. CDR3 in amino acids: CASSGTGIGNEQFF. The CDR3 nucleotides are TGCGCCAGCAGCGGGACAGGGATCGGCAATGAGCAGTTCTTC.

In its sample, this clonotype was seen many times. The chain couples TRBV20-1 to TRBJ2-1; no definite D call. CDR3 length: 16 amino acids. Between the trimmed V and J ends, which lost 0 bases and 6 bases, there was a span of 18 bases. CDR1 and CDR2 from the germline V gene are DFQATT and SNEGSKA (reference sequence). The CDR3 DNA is TGCAGTGCTAGAGACGGACGACTTGTGAGGCGCAATGAGCAGTTCTTC. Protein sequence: CSARDGRLVRRNEQFF.

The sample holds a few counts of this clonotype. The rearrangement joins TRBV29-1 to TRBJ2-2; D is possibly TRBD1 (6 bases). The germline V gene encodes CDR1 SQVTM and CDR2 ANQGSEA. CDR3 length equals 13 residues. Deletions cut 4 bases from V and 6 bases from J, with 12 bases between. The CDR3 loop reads CSVAGTLAGELFF. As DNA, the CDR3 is TGCAGCGTTGCCGGGACATTGGCCGGGGAGCTGTTTTTT.

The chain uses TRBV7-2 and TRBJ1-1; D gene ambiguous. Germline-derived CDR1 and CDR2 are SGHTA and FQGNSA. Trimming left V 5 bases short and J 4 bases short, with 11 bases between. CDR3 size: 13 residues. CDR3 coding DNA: TGTGCCAGCAGCATTCCCCTGGGCACTGAAGCTTTCTTT. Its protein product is CASSIPLGTEAFF.

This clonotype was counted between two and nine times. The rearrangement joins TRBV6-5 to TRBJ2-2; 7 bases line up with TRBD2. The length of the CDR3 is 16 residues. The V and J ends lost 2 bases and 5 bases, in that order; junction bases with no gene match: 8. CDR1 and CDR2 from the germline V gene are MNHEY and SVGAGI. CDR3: CASSYGLAASTGELFF. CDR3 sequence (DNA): TGTGCCAGCAGTTACGGGCTAGCGGCTTCTACCGGGGAGCTGTTTTTT.

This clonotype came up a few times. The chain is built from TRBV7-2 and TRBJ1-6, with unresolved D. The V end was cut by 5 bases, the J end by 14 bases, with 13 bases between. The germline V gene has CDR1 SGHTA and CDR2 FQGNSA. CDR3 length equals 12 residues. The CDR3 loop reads CASSLRVEALHF. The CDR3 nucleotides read TGTGCCAGCAGCCTCCGGGTTGAGGCCCTCCACTTT. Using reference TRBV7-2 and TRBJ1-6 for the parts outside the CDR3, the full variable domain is GAGVSQSPSNKVTEKGKDVELRCDPISGHTALYWYRQSLGQGLEFLIYFQGNSAPDKSGLPSDRFSAERTGGSVSTLTIQRTQQEDSAVYLCASSLRVEALHFGNGTRLTVT.

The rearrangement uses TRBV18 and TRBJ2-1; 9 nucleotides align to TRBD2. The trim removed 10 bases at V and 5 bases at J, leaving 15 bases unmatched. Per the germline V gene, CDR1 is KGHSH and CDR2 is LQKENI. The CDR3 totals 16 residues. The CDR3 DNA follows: TGTGCCAACAGGAACACTGGCGGGAGGGCCAACAATGAGCAGTTCTTC. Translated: CANRNTGGRANNEQFF.

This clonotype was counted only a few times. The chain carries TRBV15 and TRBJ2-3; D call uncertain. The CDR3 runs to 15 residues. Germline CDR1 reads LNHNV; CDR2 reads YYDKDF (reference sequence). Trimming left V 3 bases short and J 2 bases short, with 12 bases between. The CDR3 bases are TGTGCCACCAGCAGTCAGAAGGATTTCACAGATACGCAGTATTTT. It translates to CATSSQKDFTDTQYF.

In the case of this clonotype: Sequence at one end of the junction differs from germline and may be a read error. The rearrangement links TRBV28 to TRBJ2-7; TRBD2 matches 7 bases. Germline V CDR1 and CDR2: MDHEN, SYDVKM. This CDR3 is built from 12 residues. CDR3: CASSQGGRPFGF. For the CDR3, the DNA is TGTGCCAGCAGTCAGGGAGGGCGGCCGTTTGGATTC.

CDR3 sequence reads: CASSRVTGNYNEQFF. DNA of the CDR3: TGTGCCAGCAGCCGAGTAACAGGGAATTACAATGAGCAGTTCTTC. V and J are TRBV5-5 and TRBJ2-1; TRBD1 might be the D (6 bases). From germline, CDR1 is SGHKS and CDR2 YYEKEE (reference sequence). The CDR3 consists of 15 residues. V lost 4 bases, J lost 4 bases, and 15 bases lay in between. The variable domain in full, with the rest retrieved from reference TRBV5-5 and TRBJ2-1, is DAGVTQSPTHLIKTRGQQVTLRCSPISGHKSVSWYQQVLGQGPQFIFQYYEKEERGRGNFPDRFSARQFPNYSSELNVNALLLGDSALYLCASSRVTGNYNEQFFGPGTRLTVL.

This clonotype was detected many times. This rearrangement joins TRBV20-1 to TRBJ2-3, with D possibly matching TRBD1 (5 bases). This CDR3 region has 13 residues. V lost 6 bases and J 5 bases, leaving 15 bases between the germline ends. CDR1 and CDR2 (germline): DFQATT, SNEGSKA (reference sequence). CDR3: CSARWGLLDTQYF. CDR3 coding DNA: TGCAGTGCCAGGTGGGGCCTATTAGATACGCAGTATTTT.

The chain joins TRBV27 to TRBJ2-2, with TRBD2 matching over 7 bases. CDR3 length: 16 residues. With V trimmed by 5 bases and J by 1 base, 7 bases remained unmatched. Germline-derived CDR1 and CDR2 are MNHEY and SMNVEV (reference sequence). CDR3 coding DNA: TGTGCCAGCAGTCCGAGGACTAGGAGGAACACCGGGGAGCTGTTTTTT. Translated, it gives CASSPRTRRNTGELFF.

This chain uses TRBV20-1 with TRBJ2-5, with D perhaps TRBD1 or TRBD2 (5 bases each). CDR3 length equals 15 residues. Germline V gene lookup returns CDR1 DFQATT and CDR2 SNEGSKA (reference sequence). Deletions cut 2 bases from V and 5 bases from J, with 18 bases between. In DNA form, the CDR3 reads TGCAGTGCTAGAACCACGGGGCGGAGAGGGGAGACCCAGTACTTC. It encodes CSARTTGRRGETQYF.

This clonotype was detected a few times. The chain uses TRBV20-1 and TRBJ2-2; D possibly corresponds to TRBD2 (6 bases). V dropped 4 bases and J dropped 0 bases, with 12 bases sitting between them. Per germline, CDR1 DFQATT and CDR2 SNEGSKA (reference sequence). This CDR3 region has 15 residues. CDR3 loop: CSATMRGSNTGELFF. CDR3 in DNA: TGCAGTGCTACAATGCGGGGCTCGAACACCGGGGAGCTGTTTTTT.

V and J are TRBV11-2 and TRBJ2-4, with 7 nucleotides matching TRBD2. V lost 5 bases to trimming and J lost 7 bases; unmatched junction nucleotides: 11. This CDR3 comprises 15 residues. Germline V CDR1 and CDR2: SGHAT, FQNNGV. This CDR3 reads CASSHPGGKGNIQYF. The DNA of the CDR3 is TGTGCCAGCAGCCACCCGGGGGGAAAGGGGAACATTCAGTACTTC.